This T cell receptor beta chain was found in a study of response to subunit inactivated influenza vaccine. Study-wide findings and caveats: Authors proposed each seasonal influenza vaccination draws in few new T cells.

This clonotype was observed a handful of times. As yet, its antigen is unknown. The CDR3 length is 16 residues. V was clipped by 5 bases and J by 3 bases, with 16 bases between them. From germline, CDR1 is SEHNR and CDR2 FQNEAQ (reference sequence). TCRdb independently ran MiXCR on the RT-PCR reads; one entry per CDR3 protein. The top ten hold roughly 24% of the sample, which has about 190,000 distinct CDR3 sequences, roughly 14% seen once. This clonotype was obtained from a man aged 50 to 59 who received an inactivated influenza vaccine. This chain joins TRBV7-9 and TRBJ1-4; possibly TRBD1 for D (6 bases). Sequences were derived from CD8+ T cells sorted from PBMCs, sampled 4 to 6 days after vaccination. In DNA, the CDR3 is TGTGCCAGCAGCCTCCCCGAGACAGGCTCTAATGAAAAACTGTTTTTT. This translates into CASSLPETGSNEKLFF.